Below, 25 T cell receptor beta chains from the same sample are listed, as sequenced in a study of T cells in Graves' hyperthyroidism and ophthalmopathy. Amplification of TCR beta CDR3 regions was performed using RNA transcripts as template. During a first-round RT-PCR of the TCR CDR3, the HTBI primer set was used. TCRdb reanalysed the multiplex PCR reads using MiXCR and keeps one entry per CDR3 protein. Of 250,000 to 300,000 distinct CDR3 sequences in the sample, approximately 19% were seen once. The sample was blood. All receptors come from a man aged 50-59 years with Graves' ophthalmopathy.

This clonotype was counted a few times. The gene calls are TRBV28 and TRBJ2-1; D may be TRBD2 (6 bases). The germline gives CDR1 MDHEN, CDR2 SYDVKM. This CDR3 has 12 amino acids. Trimming removed 7 bases at V and 9 bases at J, with 13 bases between. As DNA, the CDR3 is TGTGCCAGCACGGGGACTTCAGGTGAGCAGTTCTTC. As protein: CASTGTSGEQFF.

This clonotype showed up many times. This chain links TRBV6-2 or TRBV6-3 with TRBJ2-7; a possible D gene is TRBD2 (5 bases). Germline-derived CDR1 and CDR2 are MNHEY and SVGEGT. V was trimmed by 6 bases and J by 5 bases, leaving 14 bases between them. This CDR3 has 13 amino acids. DNA of the CDR3: TGTGCCAGCAGGGACTCTACCGTCAACGAGCAGTACTTC. Amino acids: CASRDSTVNEQYF.

The chain carries TRBV4-1 and TRBJ2-2, with D possibly TRBD1 on 6 matching bases. Trimming took off 0 bases at V and 3 bases at J, with 11 bases between the two ends. The CDR3 is made up of 16 amino acids. Germline values: CDR1 MGHRA, CDR2 YSYEKL. The CDR3 loop is CASSQDRQGYTGELFF. The CDR3 coding sequence is TGCGCCAGCAGCCAAGATCGGCAGGGGTACACCGGGGAGCTGTTTTTT.

Details on this clonotype: Possible read error: a much larger clone is one base away. It is unclear where the CDR3 begins or ends on the DNA, so no DNA is shown, and the CDR3 is as TCRdb lists it. This chain uses TRBV28 with TRBJ2-3; whether TRBD1, the table's D call, matches the DNA was not checked. The CDR3 is 15 residues long, ends included. The germline V gene has CDR1 MDHEN and CDR2 SYDVKM. The CDR3 here is CASSFGTGSTDTRYF.

This clonotype was observed at least ten times. V gene TRBV7-6 combines with J gene TRBJ1-5; D is unclear. The germline CDR1 and CDR2 sequences are SGHVS and FNYEAQ. The ends were cut back, 5 bases at V and 5 bases at J, with 4 bases in the middle. The CDR3 extends over 11 amino acids. This CDR3 reads CASSGDQPQHF. In nucleotides, the CDR3 is TGTGCCAGCAGCGGAGATCAGCCCCAGCATTTT.

This clonotype has at least ten counts. V usage is TRBV6-5 and J usage is TRBJ2-3, with 12 bases aligning to TRBD2. Per the germline V gene, CDR1 is MNHEY and CDR2 is SVGAGI. This CDR3 comprises 18 residues. J gave up 0 bases and V 7 bases, and 11 bases lay outside the gene matches. In DNA, the CDR3 is TGTGCCAGCAACTTTGTGCTAGCGGGAGGGTCTAGCACAGATACGCAGTATTTT. Translating gives CASNFVLAGGSSTDTQYF.

This clonotype was observed at least ten times. The chain employs TRBV5-1 and TRBJ2-1; TRBD2 aligns across 13 bases. The CDR3 runs 15 residues. Germline V gene data show CDR1 as SGHRS and CDR2 as YFSETQ. Trimming removed 1 base from V and 10 bases from J; junction bases left unmatched: 5. As DNA, the CDR3 is TGCGCCAGCAGCTTGACTAGCGGGAGGGCTGGGGAGCAGTTCTTC. Amino acids: CASSLTSGRAGEQFF.

This clonotype was seen many times. The CDR3 DNA reads TGTGCCTGGAGCCCAGGGGGCACCCATAATGAAAAACTGTTTTTT. This encodes CAWSPGGTHNEKLFF. The chain employs TRBV30 and TRBJ1-4, with 8 bases lining up with TRBD1. The germline gives CDR1 GTSNPN, CDR2 SVGIG (reference sequence). The V segment lost 3 bases and the J segment 4 bases; nucleotides outside the gene matches: 7. The CDR3 runs 15 residues.

The V gene is TRBV7-3, the J gene TRBJ2-7, with TRBD1 as a possible D gene (5 bases). Germline lookup yields CDR1 SGHTA and CDR2 FQGTGA. The length of the CDR3 is 16 residues. V dropped 1 base and J dropped 1 base, with 14 bases sitting between them. The CDR3 is CASSLINRSRSYEQYF. CDR3 DNA sequence: TGTGCCAGCAGCTTAATCAACAGGAGTCGGTCCTACGAGCAGTACTTC. The entire variable domain, with the rest obtained from reference TRBV7-3 and TRBJ2-7, is as follows: GAGVSQTPSNKVTEKGKYVELRCDPISGHTALYWYRQSLGQGPEFLIYFQGTGAADDSGLPNDRFFAVRPEGSVSTLKIQRTERGDSAVYLCASSLINRSRSYEQYFGPGTRLTVT.

This clonotype was recorded many times. This CDR3 is CASSLMVGGEAFF. The CDR3 DNA reads TGTGCCAGCAGCTTAATGGTCGGGGGCGAAGCTTTCTTT. The genes are TRBV7-3 and TRBJ1-1; the D gene is possibly TRBD1 (6 bases). In germline, CDR1 is SGHTA, CDR2 FQGTGA. Between the trimmed V and J ends, which lost 1 base and 8 bases, there was a span of 11 bases. This CDR3 is 13 amino acids long.

V is TRBV14 and J is TRBJ2-5; D not resolved. Trimming left V 2 bases short and J 5 bases short, with 9 bases between. Per the germline V gene, CDR1 is SGHDN and CDR2 is FVKESK. The CDR3 is 13 amino acids. The CDR3 loop is CASSQLTLETQYF. The CDR3 DNA reads TGTGCCAGCAGCCAACTAACATTGGAGACCCAGTACTTC.

This clonotype was found many times. V gene TRBV7-3 combines with J gene TRBJ2-1; D might be TRBD1 (9 bases). Trimming left V 7 bases short and J 15 bases short, with 37 bases between. This CDR3 spans 18 amino acids. The V gene's germline CDR1 is SGHTA and CDR2 FQGTGA. The chain's CDR3 is CASIIDRGARGRWLFRFF. CDR3 DNA sequence: TGTGCCAGCATAATTGACAGGGGGGCTCGCGGGAGGTGGCTTTTTCGGTTCTTC.

This clonotype has ten or more counts. The chain uses TRBV11-2 and TRBJ1-2; D is unclear. The CDR3 runs to 13 residues. Germline V lookup: CDR1 SGHAT, CDR2 FQNNGV. Deletions cut 0 bases from V and 8 bases from J, with 10 bases between. The CDR3: CASSLEGTGGYTF. The CDR3 coding sequence is TGTGCCAGCAGCTTAGAGGGAACGGGGGGCTACACCTTC.

This clonotype was detected ten times or more. The gene calls are TRBV20-1 and TRBJ2-1, with 13 bases lining up with TRBD2. The CDR3 loop spans 20 amino acids. J was trimmed by 0 bases and V by 0 bases; bases with no gene match: 11. Per the germline V gene, CDR1 is DFQATT and CDR2 is SNEGSKA (reference sequence). This chain's CDR3 is CSARDSGTSGVFGSYNEQFF. The CDR3 DNA sequence: TGCAGTGCTAGAGATTCGGGGACTAGCGGGGTATTCGGCTCCTACAATGAGCAGTTCTTC.

This clonotype was picked up many times. This chain connects TRBV7-3 to TRBJ1-1, with 7 bases identical to TRBD1. Per the germline V gene, CDR1 is SGHTA and CDR2 is FQGTGA. V dropped 1 base and J dropped 4; count of bases not matched to a gene: 6. The CDR3 totals 15 residues. The CDR3 sequence: CASSLNPGGATEAFF. DNA of the CDR3: TGTGCCAGCAGCTTAAACCCAGGGGGTGCCACTGAAGCTTTCTTT.

In its sample, this clonotype was seen many times. The CDR3 region has the DNA TGTGCCAGCAGTCCCCTGGCGGGAGGGAGGGATGAGCAGTTCTTC. Translating it yields CASSPLAGGRDEQFF. The rearrangement links TRBV28 to TRBJ2-1; 9 nucleotides align to TRBD2. Germline V gene lookup returns CDR1 MDHEN and CDR2 SYDVKM. This CDR3 has 15 residues. The V segment lost 5 bases and the J segment 8 bases; nucleotides outside the gene matches: 10.

In this sample, this clonotype turned up many times. The chain couples TRBV6-1 to TRBJ2-7, with 7 nucleotides matching TRBD1. V was clipped by 6 bases and J by 7 bases; unmatched bases: 9. There are 13 residues in the CDR3. Germline V gene lookup returns CDR1 MNHNS and CDR2 SASEGT. The CDR3 spells CASRRDSLGEQYF. In nucleotides, the CDR3 is TGTGCCAGCAGAAGGGACAGCCTAGGGGAGCAGTACTTC.

This clonotype was seen more than once but under ten times. This chain uses TRBV15 with TRBJ2-7; tentative D call: TRBD1 (6 bases). Deletions cut 4 bases from V and 0 bases from J, with 13 bases between. The CDR3 is 15 amino acids. Germline loops: CDR1 LNHNV, CDR2 YYDKDF (reference sequence). This CDR3 reads CATSIGQSSSYEQYF. CDR3 DNA sequence: TGTGCCACCAGCATAGGACAGTCCTCCTCCTACGAGCAGTACTTC.

This clonotype was counted ten times or more. V is TRBV18 and J is TRBJ1-1, with unresolved D. This CDR3 spans 15 amino acids. V lost 0 bases and J 0 bases, leaving 8 bases between the germline ends. Germline V gene data show CDR1 as KGHSH and CDR2 as LQKENI. CDR3 DNA sequence: TGTGCCAGCTCACCACCGGGCATAGTGAACACTGAAGCTTTCTTT. Residues: CASSPPGIVNTEAFF.

This clonotype was observed many times. The chain carries TRBV5-1 and TRBJ2-1; 8 bases are shared with TRBD1. CDR3 length equals 15 residues. V dropped 1 base and J dropped 4; count of bases not matched to a gene: 4. Germline values: CDR1 SGHRS, CDR2 YFSETQ. The CDR3 DNA reads TGCGCCAGCAGCTTGAGGGACAGGACGTACAATGAGCAGTTCTTC. It specifies CASSLRDRTYNEQFF. Using reference TRBV5-1 and TRBJ2-1 for the parts outside the CDR3, the full variable domain is KAGVTQTPRYLIKTRGQQVTLSCSPISGHRSVSWYQQTPGQGLQFLFEYFSETQRNKGNFPGRFSGRQFSNSRSEMNVSTLELGDSALYLCASSLRDRTYNEQFFGPGTRLTVL.

This clonotype has a count of ten or more. The chain carries TRBV3-1 and TRBJ1-2; D is uncertain. The V gene lost 0 bases and the J gene lost 7 bases, with 15 bases spanning the gap. The germline CDR1 and CDR2 sequences are LGHDT and YNNKEL (reference sequence). This CDR3 is 15 amino acids long. CDR3 in amino acids: CASSQDGGPLTGYTF. The CDR3 DNA reads as TGTGCCAGCAGCCAAGACGGCGGACCCCTCACTGGCTACACCTTC.

This clonotype has a count of ten or more. This chain uses TRBV14 with TRBJ2-5; no reliable D call. This CDR3 comprises 14 residues. CDR1 is SGHDN and CDR2 is FVKESK in the germline V gene. The V gene lost 0 bases and the J gene lost 5 bases, with 10 bases spanning the gap. The CDR3, as DNA: TGTGCCAGCAGCCAAGATTCAGTTCAGGAGACCCAGTACTTC. Translated: CASSQDSVQETQYF.

This clonotype was observed a few times. The rearrangement links TRBV9 to TRBJ2-4; 7 nucleotides agree with TRBD1. V gave up 4 bases and J gave up 9 bases; unmatched junction bases: 10. Germline values: CDR1 SGDLS, CDR2 YYNGEE. The CDR3 runs 14 residues. The CDR3: CASSLLLRDSIQYF. The CDR3 nucleotides are TGTGCCAGCAGCCTATTACTCCGGGACAGCATTCAGTACTTC. The whole variable domain, remainder taken from reference TRBV9 and TRBJ2-4, is DSGVTQTPKHLITATGQRVTLRCSPRSGDLSVYWYQQSLDQGLQFLIQYYNGEERAKGNILERFSAQQFPDLHSELNLSSLELGDSALYFCASSLLLRDSIQYFGAGTRLSVL.

In its sample, this clonotype was seen many times. V gene TRBV11-2 combines with J gene TRBJ2-7, with D possibly matching TRBD1 (6 bases). Germline lookup yields CDR1 SGHAT and CDR2 FQNNGV. Trimming removed 4 bases at V and 3 bases at J, with 16 bases between. The CDR3 length is 15 residues. The DNA for the CDR3 is TGTGCCAGCAGCTCCTGGGACACCCTAAACTACGAGCAGTACTTC. Its translation: CASSSWDTLNYEQYF.

This chain uses TRBV19 with TRBJ2-7; perhaps TRBD1 as D (6 bases). Germline CDR1 reads LNHDA; CDR2 reads SQIVND (reference sequence). The CDR3 has 17 residues. V was pared by 6 bases and J by 0 bases, with 21 bases between. The CDR3 coding sequence is TGTGCCAGTAGCTCGAAGGGGGTAGTAGCGAGCTCCTACGAGCAGTACTTC. Translation: CASSSKGVVASSYEQYF.